This T cell receptor (beta chain) appears in the sequencing data of a study of STAT5B mutations in CD4+ large granular lymphocyte leukemia. Study conclusions and caveats: Top patient clones used TRBV06 genes more often: 8/27 versus 2/35 in controls.

Depending on availability, patient cells were bead-separated fractions or unselected PBMC. About this clone itself: As yet, its antigen is unknown.

Germline V lookup: CDR1 SGHTA, CDR2 FQGTGA. The CDR3 loop spans 14 amino acids. V lost 5 bases, J lost 7 bases, and 6 bases stayed unmatched. Produced via immunoSEQ multiplex PCR; TCRdb's table is partial and in-frame only. Of about 9,500 clones listed, around 85% were seen once; the top ten hold roughly 70%. This sequence originates from a man aged 55 to 70 with CD4+ T-cell large granular lymphocyte leukemia. The specimen sequenced was PBMCs. The V gene is TRBV7-3, the J gene TRBJ2-1; 9 bases agree with TRBD2. Written as DNA, the CDR3 is TGTGCCAGCAGCCTATGGCGGGAGGGGAATGAGCAGTTCTTC. Encoded protein: CASSLWREGNEQFF.